A selection of T cell receptor beta chains follows, all from one sample in a study of shared clonotypes between healthy human individuals. Using immunoSEQ multiplex PCR, the repertoire was profiled, and TCRdb retains in-frame clones only, with some absent. The sample gives some 2.1 million clones, about 95% of which show up once; 0.9% to 1.4% is in the top ten. Source material: naive CD8+ T cells sorted from blood. These receptors all stem from a man younger than 30 in good health. Both conserved end residues are part of each CDR3. A D gene is named only where the DNA matches it firmly. Clone sizes are given selectively: once, few, many, or a class where the clone is expanded.

CDR3aa: CASSQGTGGTYEQYF
CDR3nt: TGCGCCAGCAGCCAAGGGACAGGGGGGACCTACGAGCAGTACTTC
j_gene: TRBJ2-7
abundance: once
v_gene: TRBV4-3
d_gene: TRBD1

CDR3aa: CASSAGGQGVTYEQYF
CDR3nt: TGTGCCAGCAGCGCGGGAGGACAGGGGGTCACCTACGAGCAGTACTTC
j_gene: TRBJ2-7
abundance: -
v_gene: TRBV13
d_gene: TRBD1

CDR3aa: CAISEVAGLVHSTDTQYF
CDR3nt: TGTGCCATCAGTGAAGTGGCAGGACTAGTTCATAGCACAGATACGCAGTATTTT
j_gene: TRBJ2-3
abundance: -
v_gene: TRBV10-3
d_gene: TRBD2

CDR3aa: CARPRDRDCSGANVLTF
CDR3nt: TGTGCCAGGCCGCGGGATCGGGATTGCTCTGGGGCCAACGTCCTGACTTTC
j_gene: TRBJ2-6
abundance: -
v_gene: TRBV9
d_gene: -

CDR3aa: CASSQDPASGPSTDTQYF
CDR3nt: TGTGCCAGCAGCCAAGATCCGGCCAGCGGGCCGAGCACAGATACGCAGTATTTT
j_gene: TRBJ2-3
abundance: -
v_gene: TRBV14
d_gene: -

CDR3aa: CASSLVALPSEETQYF
CDR3nt: TGTGCCAGCAGCTTAGTGGCATTACCCAGTGAAGAGACCCAGTACTTC
j_gene: TRBJ2-5
abundance: -
v_gene: TRBV7-2
d_gene: -

CDR3aa: CASSNSGALLEAEAFF
CDR3nt: TGTGCCAGTAGTAACTCCGGGGCCCTCCTGGAGGCTGAAGCTTTCTTT
j_gene: TRBJ1-1
abundance: -
v_gene: TRBV19
d_gene: -

CDR3aa: CASSEAFVAEQYF
CDR3nt: TGTGCCAGCAGTGAAGCGTTTGTGGCCGAGCAGTACTTC
j_gene: TRBJ2-7
abundance: -
v_gene: TRBV2
d_gene: -

CDR3aa: CASSSTGALYEQYF
CDR3nt: TGTGCCAGCAGCTCCACAGGCGCCCTCTACGAGCAGTACTTC
j_gene: TRBJ2-7
abundance: -
v_gene: TRBV7-6
d_gene: -

CDR3aa: CASSLDGEKLFF
CDR3nt: TGTGCCAGCAGCTTAGACGGCGAAAAACTGTTTTTT
j_gene: TRBJ1-4
abundance: -
v_gene: TRBV7-6
d_gene: -

CDR3aa: CASSPSQGNTGELFF
CDR3nt: TGTGCCAGTAGTCCCTCGCAGGGAAACACCGGGGAGCTGTTTTTT
j_gene: TRBJ2-2
abundance: -
v_gene: TRBV19
d_gene: -

CDR3aa: CASSFRQNTEAFF
CDR3nt: TGTGCCAGCAGTTTCCGGCAGAACACTGAAGCTTTCTTT
j_gene: TRBJ1-1
abundance: -
v_gene: TRBV28
d_gene: -

CDR3aa: CASSQETGTFLANYGYTF
CDR3nt: TGCGCCAGCAGCCAAGAAACGGGGACGTTTTTAGCTAACTATGGCTACACCTTC
j_gene: TRBJ1-2
abundance: -
v_gene: TRBV4-1
d_gene: -

CDR3aa: CASRLRGALPNQPQHF
CDR3nt: TGTGCAAGTCGCCTCCGGGGGGCCCTCCCAAATCAGCCCCAGCATTTT
j_gene: TRBJ1-5
abundance: -
v_gene: TRBV12-2
d_gene: -

CDR3aa: CASGGSNTDTQYF
CDR3nt: TGTGCCAGCGGGGGTTCGAACACAGATACGCAGTATTTT
j_gene: TRBJ2-3
abundance: -
v_gene: TRBV9
d_gene: -

CDR3aa: CASSYGGYNEQFF
CDR3nt: TGTGCCAGCAGCTACGGGGGCTACAATGAGCAGTTCTTC
j_gene: TRBJ2-1
abundance: -
v_gene: TRBV11-2
d_gene: -

CDR3aa: CATSGGTDYGYTF
CDR3nt: TGTGCCACCAGCGGAGGGACAGACTATGGCTACACCTTC
j_gene: TRBJ1-2
abundance: -
v_gene: TRBV15
d_gene: TRBD1

CDR3aa: CASSDPRQPYNEQFF
CDR3nt: TGTGCCAGCAGCGACCCAAGGCAGCCCTACAATGAGCAGTTCTTC
j_gene: TRBJ2-1
abundance: -
v_gene: TRBV7-9
d_gene: -

CDR3aa: CASSQDPPGADTDTIYF
CDR3nt: TGCGCCAGCAGCCAAGATCCCCCGGGAGCAGATACGGACACCATATATTTT
j_gene: TRBJ1-3
abundance: -
v_gene: TRBV4-1
d_gene: -

CDR3aa: CASSKSSWDEQFF
CDR3nt: TGTGCCAGCAGCAAATCGAGTTGGGATGAGCAGTTCTTC
j_gene: TRBJ2-1
abundance: once
v_gene: TRBV6-6
d_gene: -

CDR3aa: CASSQVGQPSYEQYF
CDR3nt: TGCGCCAGCAGCCAAGTCGGACAGCCCTCCTACGAGCAGTACTTC
j_gene: TRBJ2-7
abundance: -
v_gene: TRBV4-3
d_gene: -

CDR3aa: CASSFGRQGMQEQYF
CDR3nt: TGTGCCAGCAGTTTCGGTCGTCAGGGAATGCAAGAGCAGTACTTC
j_gene: TRBJ2-7
abundance: -
v_gene: TRBV28
d_gene: -

CDR3aa: CASSLEREGLNEQFF
CDR3nt: TGTGCCAGCAGCTTAGAGCGGGAGGGCCTAAATGAGCAGTTCTTC
j_gene: TRBJ2-1
abundance: -
v_gene: TRBV7-6
d_gene: TRBD2

CDR3aa: CASGRTGGWETQYF
CDR3nt: TGTGCTAGTGGGAGGACAGGGGGATGGGAGACCCAGTACTTC
j_gene: TRBJ2-5
abundance: -
v_gene: TRBV12-5
d_gene: TRBD1

CDR3aa: CASRRQAEAFF
CDR3nt: TGTGCCAGCAGAAGACAAGCTGAAGCTTTCTTT
j_gene: TRBJ1-1
abundance: -
v_gene: TRBV28
d_gene: -

CDR3aa: CASSDWGLAGGMATREAKNIQYF
CDR3nt: TGTGCCAGCAGTGACTGGGGACTAGCGGGAGGGATGGCGACCAGAGAGGCCAAAAACATTCAGTACTTC
j_gene: TRBJ2-4
abundance: once
v_gene: TRBV6-4
d_gene: TRBD2

CDR3aa: CASSRGPSASSYNEQFF
CDR3nt: TGTGCCAGTAGCCGCGGACCTAGCGCGAGCTCCTACAATGAGCAGTTCTTC
j_gene: TRBJ2-1
abundance: -
v_gene: TRBV19
d_gene: -

CDR3aa: CASSQEGYGETNTGELFF
CDR3nt: TGCGCCAGCAGCCAAGAGGGTTACGGGGAGACGAACACCGGGGAGCTGTTTTTT
j_gene: TRBJ2-2
abundance: -
v_gene: TRBV4-3
d_gene: -

CDR3aa: CASSLDSGVAYNEQFF
CDR3nt: TGTGCCAGCAGCTTAGATTCGGGGGTGGCCTACAATGAGCAGTTCTTC
j_gene: TRBJ2-1
abundance: -
v_gene: TRBV7-6
d_gene: -

CDR3aa: CASSDSRGYAEAFF
CDR3nt: TGTGCCAGCAGTGATTCAAGGGGGTATGCTGAAGCTTTCTTT
j_gene: TRBJ1-1
abundance: -
v_gene: TRBV6-4
d_gene: -

CDR3aa: CASSQGTKSEQFF
CDR3nt: TGCGCCAGCAGCCAAGGGACGAAGAGTGAGCAGTTCTTC
j_gene: TRBJ2-1
abundance: -
v_gene: TRBV4-3
d_gene: -

CDR3aa: CASSGGGYSNQPQHF
CDR3nt: TGTGCCAGTAGTGGGGGGGGTTATAGCAATCAGCCCCAGCATTTT
j_gene: TRBJ1-5
abundance: -
v_gene: TRBV19
d_gene: -

CDR3aa: CASSIVGARAETGSEAFF
CDR3nt: TGCGCCAGCAGCATCGTCGGGGCCCGAGCGGAGACTGGATCTGAAGCTTTCTTT
j_gene: TRBJ1-1
abundance: -
v_gene: TRBV5-1
d_gene: -

CDR3aa: CASSLWDRGVLYGYTF
CDR3nt: TGTGCCAGCAGCTTATGGGACAGGGGCGTGCTCTATGGCTACACCTTC
j_gene: TRBJ1-2
abundance: -
v_gene: TRBV5-6
d_gene: TRBD1

CDR3aa: CSVPRDVGGLFF
CDR3nt: TGCAGCGTGCCCCGGGACGTCGGGGGGCTGTTTTTT
j_gene: TRBJ2-2
abundance: -
v_gene: TRBV29-1
d_gene: -

CDR3aa: CASSDYLIANTGELFF
CDR3nt: TGTGCCAGCAGTGACTATCTGATCGCGAACACCGGGGAGCTGTTTTTT
j_gene: TRBJ2-2
abundance: once
v_gene: TRBV6-1
d_gene: -

CDR3aa: CASRTGLAGETQYF
CDR3nt: TGTGCCAGCAGAACGGGACTAGCGGGAGAGACCCAGTACTTC
j_gene: TRBJ2-5
abundance: -
v_gene: TRBV6-5
d_gene: TRBD2

CDR3aa: CASRGSGNTIYF
CDR3nt: TGTGCCAGTAGGGGATCTGGAAACACCATATATTTT
j_gene: TRBJ1-3
abundance: -
v_gene: TRBV19
d_gene: -

CDR3aa: CASSLYLSTDSYEQYF
CDR3nt: TGTGCCAGCAGCTTGTACCTATCTACGGACAGCTACGAGCAGTACTTC
j_gene: TRBJ2-7
abundance: -
v_gene: TRBV5-4
d_gene: -

CDR3aa: CAWDRDSAEAFF
CDR3nt: TGTGCCTGGGACAGGGACTCTGCTGAAGCTTTCTTT
j_gene: TRBJ1-1
abundance: -
v_gene: TRBV30
d_gene: TRBD1

CDR3aa: CASSPTGDGANTIYF
CDR3nt: TGTGCCAGCAGTCCAACAGGGGATGGGGCAAACACCATATATTTT
j_gene: TRBJ1-3
abundance: -
v_gene: TRBV9
d_gene: TRBD1

CDR3aa: CASSETGESYNSPLHF
CDR3nt: TGTGCCAGCAGTGAGACAGGGGAATCCTATAATTCACCCCTCCACTTT
j_gene: TRBJ1-6
abundance: -
v_gene: TRBV28
d_gene: TRBD1